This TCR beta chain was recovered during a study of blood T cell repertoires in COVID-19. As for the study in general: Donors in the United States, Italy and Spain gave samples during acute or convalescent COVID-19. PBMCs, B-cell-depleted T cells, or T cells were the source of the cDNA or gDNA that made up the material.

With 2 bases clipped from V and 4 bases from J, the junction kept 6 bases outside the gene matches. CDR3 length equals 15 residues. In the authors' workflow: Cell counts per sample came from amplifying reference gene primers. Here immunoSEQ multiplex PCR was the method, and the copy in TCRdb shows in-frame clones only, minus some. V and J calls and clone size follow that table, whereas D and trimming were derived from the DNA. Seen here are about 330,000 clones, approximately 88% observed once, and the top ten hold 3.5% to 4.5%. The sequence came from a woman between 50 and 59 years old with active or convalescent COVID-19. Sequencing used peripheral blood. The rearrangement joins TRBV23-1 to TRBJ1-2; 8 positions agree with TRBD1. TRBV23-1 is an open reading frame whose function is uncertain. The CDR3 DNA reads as TGCGCCAGCAGTCAAGCCCGGGACAGGTCCTATGGCTACACCTTC. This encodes CASSQARDRSYGYTF.